These T cell receptor beta chains were read from a single sample in a study of PD-L1 blockade in urothelial cancer. Some clones are missing from TCRdb's copy, which holds only in-frame ones; the method was immunoSEQ multiplex PCR. The sample has about 82,000 clones; roughly nine tenths are singletons. The sample was PBMCs, taken around atezolizumab (anti-PD-L1) treatment. Source of these receptors: a woman in her seventies with urothelial cancer. The CDR3 runs from the conserved cysteine through the conserved F or W.

TRBV6-5 CASSTGWTNEKLFF
TRBV5-4 CASSLGRAGGNTIYF
TRBV11-3 CASSPVGGRAHEQFF
TRBV4-1 CASSQDLGTSGYEQYF
TRBV7-6 CASSLVPSGRAYEQFF
TRBV7-6 CASSYDSYNEQFF
TRBV7-8 CASSYSGRYNEQFF
TRBV29-1 CSVESTSGTYEQYF
TRBV27 CASRTSGRGYEQYF
TRBV5-4 CASRGVDTGELFF
TRBV7-2 CASSLLSGNTIYF
TRBV12-5 CASGLVPSGRMMDTQYF
TRBV2 CASRGSGPYEQYF
TRBV5-1 CASSLPGGQGTYEQYF
TRBV28 CASSLAGPPYEQYF
TRBV20-1 CSATPLGEQYF
TRBV2 CASSRRTSAYNEQFF
TRBV7-2 CASSPLAGELFF
TRBV7-2 CASSQDSSFVTQYF
TRBV5-1 CASSSPVFSGSPSTYNEQFF
TRBV9 CASSVVGRIDTGELFF
TRBV10-1 CASSLAGGWTDTQYF
TRBV18 CASSPERTARTGDYGYTF
TRBV5-1 CASSLALTYLAGVDTQYF
TRBV10-3 CATSPLAGGGETQYF